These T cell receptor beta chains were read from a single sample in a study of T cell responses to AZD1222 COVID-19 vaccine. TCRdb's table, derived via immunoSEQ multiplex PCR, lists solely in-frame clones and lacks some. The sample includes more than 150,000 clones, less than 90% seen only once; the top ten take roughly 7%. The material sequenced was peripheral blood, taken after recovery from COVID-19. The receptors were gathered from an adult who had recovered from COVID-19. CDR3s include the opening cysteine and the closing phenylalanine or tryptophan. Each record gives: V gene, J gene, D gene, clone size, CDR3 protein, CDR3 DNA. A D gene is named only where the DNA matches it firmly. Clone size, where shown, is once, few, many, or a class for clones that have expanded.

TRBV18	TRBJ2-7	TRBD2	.	CASSPAGGPTEQYF	TGTGCCAGCTCACCGGCGGGAGGGCCCACCGAGCAGTACTTC
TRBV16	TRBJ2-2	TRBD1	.	CASSQRRTGTGELFF	TGTGCCAGCAGCCAACGCAGGACAGGGACCGGGGAGCTGTTTTTT
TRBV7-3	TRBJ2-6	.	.	CASSLTAGANVLTF	TGTGCCAGCAGCTTAACGGCTGGGGCCAACGTCCTGACTTTC
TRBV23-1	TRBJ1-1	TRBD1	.	CASSPRGGQGLFGTEAFF	TGCGCCAGCAGTCCAAGAGGGGGACAGGGCTTATTTGGAACTGAAGCTTTCTTT
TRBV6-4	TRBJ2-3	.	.	CASRLTLTDTQYF	TGTGCCAGCAGACTCACGCTCACAGATACGCAGTATTTT
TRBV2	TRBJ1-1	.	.	CASRSTENTEAFF	TGTGCCAGCAGGTCGACAGAGAACACTGAAGCTTTCTTT
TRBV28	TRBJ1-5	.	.	CASSTTDEGYSNQPQHF	TGTGCCAGCAGTACGACGGACGAAGGCTATAGCAATCAGCCCCAGCATTTT
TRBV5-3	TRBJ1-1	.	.	CARSLGRVNTEAFF	TGTGCCAGAAGCTTAGGACGGGTCAACACTGAAGCTTTCTTT
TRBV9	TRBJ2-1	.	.	CASSSTRGRGLNNEQFF	TGTGCCAGCAGCTCGACTAGAGGGAGAGGGCTCAACAATGAGCAGTTCTTC
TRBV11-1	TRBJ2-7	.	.	CASSLTGSLYEQYF	TGTGCCAGCAGCTTAACCGGGAGTCTCTACGAGCAGTACTTC
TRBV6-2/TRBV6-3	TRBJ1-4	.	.	CASSDRRVTNEKLFF	TGTGCCAGCAGCGACAGGAGGGTAACTAATGAAAAACTGTTTTTT
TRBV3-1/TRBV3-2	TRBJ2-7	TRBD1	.	CASSRQGIVDEQYF	TGTGCCAGCAGCCGACAGGGGATCGTCGACGAGCAGTACTTC
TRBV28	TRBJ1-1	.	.	CASSYPGLSAFF	TGTGCCAGCAGCTACCCGGGACTGTCGGCTTTCTTT
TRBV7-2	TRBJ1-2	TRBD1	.	CASSRTTGTGMDGYTF	TGTGCCAGCAGCAGAACCACCGGGACAGGGATGGATGGCTACACCTTC
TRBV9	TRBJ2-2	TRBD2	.	CASSVGTSGGLDGELFF	TGTGCCAGCAGCGTTGGGACTAGCGGGGGGTTGGACGGGGAGCTGTTTTTT
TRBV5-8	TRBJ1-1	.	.	CASSWGGRRDVNTEAFF	TGTGCCAGCAGCTGGGGCGGCCGCCGGGATGTGAACACTGAAGCTTTCTTT
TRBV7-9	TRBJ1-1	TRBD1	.	CASLLGTGMNTEAFF	TGTGCCAGCTTGCTGGGGACAGGCATGAACACTGAAGCTTTCTTT
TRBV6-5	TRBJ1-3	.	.	CASSNQGTGNTIYF	TGTGCCAGCAGTAACCAGGGCACTGGAAACACCATATATTTT
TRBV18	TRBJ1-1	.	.	CASSPNQGSGENTEAFF	TGTGCCAGCTCACCAAATCAGGGGTCGGGGGAGAACACTGAAGCTTTCTTT
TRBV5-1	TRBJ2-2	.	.	CASSGTRSGELFF	TGCGCCAGCAGCGGTACTAGATCCGGGGAGCTGTTTTTT
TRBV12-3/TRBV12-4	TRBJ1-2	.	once	CASSLQSYGYTF	TGTGCCAGCAGTTTACAGTCCTATGGCTACACCTTC
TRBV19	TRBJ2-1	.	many	CASSVTGADYNEQFF	TGTGCCAGTAGTGTTACCGGGGCGGACTACAATGAGCAGTTCTTC
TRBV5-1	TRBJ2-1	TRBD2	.	CASQTSGTYNEQFF	TGCGCCAGTCAGACTAGCGGGACGTACAATGAGCAGTTCTTC
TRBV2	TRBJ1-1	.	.	CASSLYQGNTEAFF	TGTGCCAGCAGTTTATACCAGGGGAACACTGAAGCTTTCTTT
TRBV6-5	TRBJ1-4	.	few	CASSGVATNEKLFF	TGTGCCAGCTCAGGGGTTGCAACTAATGAAAAACTGTTTTTT
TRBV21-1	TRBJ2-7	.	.	CASRNHGDEQYF	TGTGCCAGCAGGAACCACGGGGACGAGCAGTACTTC
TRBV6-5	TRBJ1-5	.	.	CASNTWGGYQPQHF	TGTGCCAGCAATACTTGGGGCGGATATCAGCCCCAGCATTTT
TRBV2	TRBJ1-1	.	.	CASSDAAFF	TGTGCCAGCAGCGACGCAGCTTTCTTT
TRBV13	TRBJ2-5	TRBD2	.	CASSSWTSGGEKETQYF	TGTGCCAGCAGCTCATGGACTAGCGGGGGGGAAAAAGAGACCCAGTACTTC
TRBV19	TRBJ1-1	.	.	CASSILFPSTEAFF	TGTGCCAGTAGTATCCTATTCCCCTCCACTGAAGCTTTCTTT
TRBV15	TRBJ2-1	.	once	CATSRDLGAEQFF	TGTGCCACCAGCAGAGATTTGGGGGCCGAGCAGTTCTTC
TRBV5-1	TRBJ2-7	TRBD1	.	CASSLISGQGYEQYF	TGCGCCAGCAGCTTGATATCAGGACAGGGCTACGAGCAGTACTTC
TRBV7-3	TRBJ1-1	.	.	CASSRSVTNTEAFF	TGTGCCAGCAGTCGGTCGGTGACGAACACTGAAGCTTTCTTT
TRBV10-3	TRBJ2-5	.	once	CAISESGGAGETQYF	TGTGCCATCAGTGAGTCTGGAGGGGCAGGGGAGACCCAGTACTTC
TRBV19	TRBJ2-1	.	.	CASSIDWIRGGPNEQFF	TGTGCCAGTAGTATAGATTGGATTCGCGGGGGCCCCAATGAGCAGTTCTTC
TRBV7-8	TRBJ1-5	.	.	CASSPRDRLNQPQHF	TGTGCCAGCAGCCCCCGGGACCGACTTAATCAGCCCCAGCATTTT
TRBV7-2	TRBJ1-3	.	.	CASSSSSGNTIYF	TGTGCCAGCAGCTCAAGCTCTGGAAACACCATATATTTT